The 21 T cell receptor beta chains below come from one sample, sequenced in a study of blood T cell repertoires in COVID-19. Sequencing was performed with immunoSEQ multiplex PCR; in TCRdb, only in-frame clones are kept and a portion is missing. This sample yields 290,000 or so clones, of which around 90% are seen a single time; approximately 4.3% belongs to the top ten. The sample was PBMCs or T cells enriched from blood (not recorded which). All receptors come from a woman in her late teens or twenties with acute COVID-19.

The genes are TRBV4-1 and TRBJ2-2; a weak D match, TRBD1 (6 bases). Germline loops: CDR1 MGHRA, CDR2 YSYEKL. V lost 2 bases to trimming and J lost 6 bases, with 16 bases between them. The length of the CDR3 is 16 residues. The CDR3 bases are TGCGCCAGCAGCCAACCACCCGGACAGAGGGCCGGGGAGCTGTTTTTT. Protein: CASSQPPGQRAGELFF.

This sequence joins TRBV11-3 and TRBJ2-1, with 11 bases lining up with TRBD2. The germline gives CDR1 SGHNT, CDR2 YENEEA. The CDR3 has 16 residues. After removal of 5 bases from V and 6 bases from J, the junction contained 9 bases not matched to a gene. The CDR3 spells CASSAHGTSGRNEQFF. The CDR3 DNA is TGTGCCAGCAGCGCCCACGGGACTAGCGGACGCAATGAGCAGTTCTTC.

Only one count was recorded for this clone. V usage is TRBV18 and J usage is TRBJ2-3; 9 bases are shared with TRBD2. With 3 bases clipped from V and 3 bases from J, the junction kept 7 bases outside the gene matches. The CDR3 is 16 residues long. In germline, CDR1 is KGHSH, CDR2 LQKENI. CDR3 amino acids: CASSPLLAGGTDTQYF. The CDR3 DNA is TGTGCCAGCTCACCCCTACTTGCGGGAGGGACAGATACGCAGTATTTT.

This clone came up once. V is TRBV5-6 and J is TRBJ1-4; TRBD1 matches at 8 bases. Germline V gene data show CDR1 as SGHDT and CDR2 as YYEEEE. V lost 4 bases and J lost 8; bases outside the gene matches: 13. The CDR3 has 16 residues. The CDR3 spells CASSRTSTGVWEKLFF. In nucleotides, the CDR3 is TGTGCCAGCAGCCGAACCTCGACAGGGGTCTGGGAAAAACTGTTTTTT.

V and J are TRBV27 and TRBJ1-1, with 8 bases fitting TRBD1. The V and J ends lost 5 bases and 1 base, in that order; junction bases with no gene match: 3. From germline, CDR1 is MNHEY and CDR2 SMNVEV (reference sequence). The CDR3 totals 14 residues. CDR3 sequence (DNA): TGTGCCAGCAGTGCTGACAGGGGGAACACTGAAGCTTTCTTT. This translates into CASSADRGNTEAFF.

V is TRBV6-6 and J is TRBJ2-7, with D tentatively TRBD2 (7 bases). Germline V gene sequence: CDR1 MNHNY, CDR2 SVGAGI (reference sequence). This CDR3 region has 15 residues. V lost 6 bases, J lost 0 bases, and 15 bases lay in between. The CDR3 region has the DNA TGTGCCAGCAGCGACGGGGGGCACCCCTCCTACGAGCAGTACTTC. Protein: CASSDGGHPSYEQYF.

This clone was seen a single time. The chain recombines TRBV5-8 with TRBJ1-5; 7 nucleotides align to TRBD1. V shed 0 bases, J shed 4 bases, and the junction held 4 bases outside the gene matches. Germline V gene sequence: CDR1 SGHTS, CDR2 YDEGEE. The CDR3 spans 15 residues. For the CDR3, the DNA is TGTGCCAGCAGCTTGGTCGGGACAGAAAATCAGCCCCAGCATTTT. It translates to CASSLVGTENQPQHF.

The J gene is TRBJ1-1, the V gene TRBV14; 7 bases map to TRBD1. This CDR3 contains 13 residues. V was clipped by 5 bases and J by 3 bases; unmatched bases: 3. Germline V CDR1 and CDR2: SGHDN, FVKESK. For the CDR3, the DNA is TGTGCCAGCAGCTTCGACAGGGACACTGAAGCTTTCTTT. It is translated as CASSFDRDTEAFF.

The genes are TRBV28 and TRBJ1-5; TRBD1 aligns across 7 bases. Losses at the gene ends were 6 bases for V and 0 bases for J; bases not matched to a gene: 5. This CDR3 has 15 residues. Germline V gives CDR1 MDHEN, CDR2 SYDVKM. In DNA, the CDR3 is TGTGCCAGCAGCCGGGGACAGTATAGCAATCAGCCCCAGCATTTT. The encoded protein is CASSRGQYSNQPQHF.

This clone was observed a handful of times. Distinct nucleotide sequences in the sample also encode this CDR3. This chain uses TRBV7-9 with TRBJ1-5; TRBD1 matches at 9 bases. The CDR3 loop spans 14 amino acids. J gave up 7 bases and V 5 bases, and 6 bases lay outside the gene matches. Germline assignment: CDR1 SEHNR and CDR2 FQNEAQ (reference sequence). The CDR3 bases are TGTGCCAGCAGCCCGGACAGGGGAAACCAGCCCCAGCATTTT. Its translation is CASSPDRGNQPQHF.

This clone was seen only once. The chain carries TRBV27 and TRBJ2-4; D may be TRBD2 (6 bases). The CDR3 consists of 16 residues. Germline CDR1 and CDR2: MNHEY and SMNVEV (reference sequence). The germline V and J ends were trimmed by 6 bases and 1 base, with 16 bases remaining between them. The CDR3 loop is CASSPGGTEAKNIQYF. CDR3 sequence (DNA): TGTGCCAGCAGCCCAGGAGGGACGGAGGCCAAAAACATTCAGTACTTC.

This chain links TRBV2 with TRBJ1-2; D gene uncertain. CDR1 and CDR2 (germline): SNHLY, FYNNEI. There are 14 residues in the CDR3. Trimming shortened V by 2 bases and J by 4 bases, and 11 bases separated the two germline ends. CDR3 region: CASSETAGIYGYTF. As DNA, the CDR3 is TGTGCCAGCAGTGAAACAGCAGGAATCTATGGCTACACCTTC.

The J gene is TRBJ2-1, the V gene TRBV5-1; perhaps TRBD1 as D (6 bases). V lost 0 bases and J lost 6, with 16 bases in between. The germline gives CDR1 SGHRS, CDR2 YFSETQ. The CDR3 covers 16 residues. The CDR3 is CASSLAEGVTANEQFF. The CDR3 DNA is TGCGCCAGCAGCTTGGCCGAGGGGGTAACCGCCAATGAGCAGTTCTTC.

V is TRBV7-9 and J is TRBJ2-1; TRBD2 aligns across 11 bases. Germline CDR1 reads SEHNR; CDR2 reads FQNEAQ (reference sequence). The CDR3 extends over 17 amino acids. V trimming: 5 bases; J trimming: 1 base; junction bases outside the gene matches: 7. CDR3 in DNA: TGTGCCAGCAGCCAGATACTAGCGGGAGCGTCCTACAATGAGCAGTTCTTC. This sequence encodes CASSQILAGASYNEQFF.

V is TRBV3-1 (or the pseudogene TRBV3-2) and J is TRBJ2-1; D is perhaps TRBD2 (6 bases). CDR3 length: 12 amino acids. V gave up 6 bases and J gave up 9 bases, with 12 bases separating them. In germline, CDR1 is LGHDT, CDR2 YNNKEL (reference sequence). This chain's CDR3 is CASSPRGVEQFF. CDR3 DNA: TGTGCCAGCAGTCCGCGGGGAGTTGAGCAGTTCTTC.

This chain joins TRBV10-3 and TRBJ1-2; D is unresolved. The germline V gene has CDR1 ENHRY and CDR2 SYGVKD. Trimming took 4 bases from V and 6 from J, leaving 6 bases between them. The CDR3 covers 11 residues. The CDR3 is CAISVQDGYTF. The CDR3 region has the DNA TGTGCCATCAGTGTGCAGGATGGCTACACCTTC.

To note about this clone: Distinct nucleotide sequences in the sample also encode this CDR3. CDR3 in DNA: TGTGCCAGCAGTTTGGGTGACAGGGGTTATGGCTACACCTTC. It specifies CASSLGDRGYGYTF. The chain combines TRBV28 with TRBJ1-2; 8 nucleotides line up with TRBD1. J gave up 5 bases and V 3 bases, and 5 bases lay outside the gene matches. This CDR3 contains 14 residues. Germline V gene sequence: CDR1 MDHEN, CDR2 SYDVKM.

The chain has TRBV6-5 and TRBJ2-1, with 8 positions matching TRBD2. Germline V gene sequence: CDR1 MNHEY, CDR2 SVGAGI. J was trimmed by 4 bases and V by 5 bases; bases with no gene match: 7. The CDR3 is made up of 15 amino acids. The CDR3 loop reads CASSRISGNYNEQFF. Here the CDR3 DNA reads TGTGCCAGCAGTCGCATTAGCGGGAATTACAATGAGCAGTTCTTC.

The chain carries TRBV2 and TRBJ1-5; 10 nucleotides align to TRBD1. V lost 6 bases to trimming and J lost 5 bases; unmatched junction nucleotides: 7. The CDR3 sequence is 15 residues long. Per the germline V gene, CDR1 is SNHLY and CDR2 is FYNNEI. The CDR3 loop is CASSYQTGGDQPQHF. The DNA for the CDR3 is TGTGCCAGCAGCTACCAGACAGGGGGCGATCAGCCCCAGCATTTT.

Only one count was recorded for this clone. The CDR3, as DNA: TGCAGCGTCGACGGGACGGCGGGGGGACCTAGCACAGATACGCAGTATTTT. This sequence encodes CSVDGTAGGPSTDTQYF. The chain joins TRBV29-1 to TRBJ2-3; 8 bases match TRBD2. J lost 0 bases, V lost 6 bases, and 14 bases had no gene match. Germline loops: CDR1 SQVTM, CDR2 ANQGSEA. CDR3 length: 17 amino acids.

In its sample, this clone was seen a few times. The chain has TRBV6-1 and TRBJ2-7; 9 nucleotides agree with TRBD2. The CDR3 is 15 residues long. In germline, CDR1 is MNHNS, CDR2 SASEGT. With V trimmed by 1 base and J by 4 bases, 5 bases remained unmatched. CDR3 in DNA: TGTGCCAGCAGTGAAGTAGCGGGAGCGTTGTACGAGCAGTACTTC. Translating gives CASSEVAGALYEQYF.